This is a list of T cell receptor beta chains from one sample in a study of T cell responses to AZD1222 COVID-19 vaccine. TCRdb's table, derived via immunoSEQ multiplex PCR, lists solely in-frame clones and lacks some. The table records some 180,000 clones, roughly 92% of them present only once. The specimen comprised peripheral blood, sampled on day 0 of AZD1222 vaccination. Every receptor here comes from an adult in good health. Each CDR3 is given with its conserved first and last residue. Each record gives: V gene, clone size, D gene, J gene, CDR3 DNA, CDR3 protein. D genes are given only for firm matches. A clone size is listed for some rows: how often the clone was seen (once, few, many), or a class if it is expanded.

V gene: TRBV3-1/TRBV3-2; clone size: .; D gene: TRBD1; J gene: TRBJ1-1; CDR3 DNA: TGTGCCAGCAGCCAAGGTCACAGGGGCACTGAAGCTTTCTTT; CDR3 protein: CASSQGHRGTEAFF
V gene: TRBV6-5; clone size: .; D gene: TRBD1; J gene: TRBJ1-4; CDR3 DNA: TGTGCCAGCAGTTACACGGGACAGGCGAATGAAAAACTGTTTTTT; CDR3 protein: CASSYTGQANEKLFF
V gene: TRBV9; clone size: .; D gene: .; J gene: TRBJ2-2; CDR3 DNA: TGTGCCAGTTGGGGTAACGGGGAGCTGTTTTTT; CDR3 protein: CASWGNGELFF
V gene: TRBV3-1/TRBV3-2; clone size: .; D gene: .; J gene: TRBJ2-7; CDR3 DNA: TGTGCCAGCAGCCAAGGATTAGGTTCTGGGGAGCAGTACTTC; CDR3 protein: CASSQGLGSGEQYF
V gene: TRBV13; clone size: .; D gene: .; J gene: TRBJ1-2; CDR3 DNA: TGTGCCAGCAGCCTCGGGGGGGGTGGCTACACCTTC; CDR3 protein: CASSLGGGGYTF
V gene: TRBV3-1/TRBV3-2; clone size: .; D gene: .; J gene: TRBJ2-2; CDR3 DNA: TGTGCCAGCAGCCGCTCGGAGGGCTTCAATCCCCCCCACACCGGGGAGCTGTTTTTT; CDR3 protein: CASSRSEGFNPPHTGELFF
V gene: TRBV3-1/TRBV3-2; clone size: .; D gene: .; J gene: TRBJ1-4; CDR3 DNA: TGTGCCAGCAGCCAAGTAAGGGACGAAAAACTGTTTTTT; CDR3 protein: CASSQVRDEKLFF
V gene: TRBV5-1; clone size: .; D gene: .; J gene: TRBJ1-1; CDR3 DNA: TGCGCCAGCAGCCCTAGCACGGGGAACACTGAAGCTTTCTTT; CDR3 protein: CASSPSTGNTEAFF
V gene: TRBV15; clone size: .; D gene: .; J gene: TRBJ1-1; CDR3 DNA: TGTGCCACCAGCAGAGATCGTGGAGGGTACACTGAAGCTTTCTTT; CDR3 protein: CATSRDRGGYTEAFF
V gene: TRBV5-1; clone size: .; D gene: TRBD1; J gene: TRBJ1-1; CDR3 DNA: TGCGCCAGCAGCTTGACAGGGGAAACTGAAGCTTTCTTT; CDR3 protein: CASSLTGETEAFF
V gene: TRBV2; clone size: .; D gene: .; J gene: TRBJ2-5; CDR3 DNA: TGTGCCAGCAGCCCGACTGTCACTCGAGAGACCCAGTACTTC; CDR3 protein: CASSPTVTRETQYF
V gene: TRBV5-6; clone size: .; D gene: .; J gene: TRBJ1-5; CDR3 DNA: TGTGCCAGCAGCTTGTATGGGCAGCCCCAGCATTTT; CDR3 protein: CASSLYGQPQHF
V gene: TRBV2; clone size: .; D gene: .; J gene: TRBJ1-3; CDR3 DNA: TGTGCCAGCAGTGAAGAGAGCCTCTCTGGAAACACCATATATTTT; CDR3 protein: CASSEESLSGNTIYF
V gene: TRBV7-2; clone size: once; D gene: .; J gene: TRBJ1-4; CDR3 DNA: TGTGCCAGCAGCTTAGTCGGGGGGCCTAATGAAAAACTGTTTTTT; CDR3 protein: CASSLVGGPNEKLFF
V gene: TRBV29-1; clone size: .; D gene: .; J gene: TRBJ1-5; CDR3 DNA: TGCAGCGTTGGGGGAGGGGGGGATCAGCCCCAGCATTTT; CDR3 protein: CSVGGGGDQPQHF
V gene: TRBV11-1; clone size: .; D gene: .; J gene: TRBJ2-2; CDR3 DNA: TGTGCCAGCAGCTTAGCCGGCCAGAACACCGGGGAGCTGTTTTTT; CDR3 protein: CASSLAGQNTGELFF
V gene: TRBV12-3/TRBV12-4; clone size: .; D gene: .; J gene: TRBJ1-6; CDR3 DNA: TGTGCCAGCGCCGCAGCCCGTTCACCCCTCCACTTT; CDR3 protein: CASAAARSPLHF
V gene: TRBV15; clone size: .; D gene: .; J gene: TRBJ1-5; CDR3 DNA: TGTGCCACCAGCAGAGCGTCGGGGGAGGGTCAGCCCCAGCATTTT; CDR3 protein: CATSRASGEGQPQHF
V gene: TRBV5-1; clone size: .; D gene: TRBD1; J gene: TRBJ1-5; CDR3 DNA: TGCGCCAGCAGCCCAGGGGGGGTGAGCAATCAGCCCCAGCATTTT; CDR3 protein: CASSPGGVSNQPQHF
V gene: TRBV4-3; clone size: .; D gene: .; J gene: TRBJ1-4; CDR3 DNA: TGCGCCAGCAGCCAAGAAACAGGGCGGGGAAATGAAAAACTGTTTTTT; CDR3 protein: CASSQETGRGNEKLFF
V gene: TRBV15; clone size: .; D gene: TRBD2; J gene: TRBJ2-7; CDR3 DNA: TGTGCCACCAGCAGAGATCCACCGTGGACTAGCGGGGGAAAGAGCGAGCAGTACTTC; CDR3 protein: CATSRDPPWTSGGKSEQYF
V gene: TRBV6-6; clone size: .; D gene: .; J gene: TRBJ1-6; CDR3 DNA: TGTGCCAGCAGTTCAAGACACCCCGGCTATAATTCACCCCTCCACTTT; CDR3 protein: CASSSRHPGYNSPLHF
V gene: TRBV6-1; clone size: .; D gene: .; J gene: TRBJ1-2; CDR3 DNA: TGTGCCAGCAGTGAGGGTCGGAACTATGGCTACACCTTC; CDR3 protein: CASSEGRNYGYTF
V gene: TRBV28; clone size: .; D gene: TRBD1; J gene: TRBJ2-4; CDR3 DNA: TGTGCCAGCAGCCGGACCGGGACAGGGGGGACCAAAAACATTCAGTACTTC; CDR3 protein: CASSRTGTGGTKNIQYF
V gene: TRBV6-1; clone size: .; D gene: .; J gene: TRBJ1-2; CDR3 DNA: TGTGCCAGCAGTGAAGGTTTGGAGGTTAGCGTCTACACCTTC; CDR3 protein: CASSEGLEVSVYTF
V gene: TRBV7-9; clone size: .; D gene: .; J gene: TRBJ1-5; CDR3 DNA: TGTGCCAGCAGCTTAAGCGGGGGTCGGGGCAATCAGCCCCAGCATTTT; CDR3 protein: CASSLSGGRGNQPQHF
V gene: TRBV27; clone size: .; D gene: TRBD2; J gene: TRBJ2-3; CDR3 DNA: TGTGCCAGCAGTTTACGACCGGGGGGGCGATCTACGCAGTATTTT; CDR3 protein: CASSLRPGGRSTQYF
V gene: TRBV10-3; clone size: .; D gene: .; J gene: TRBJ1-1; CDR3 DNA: TGTGCCATCAGTGAGGGGGAGGCGAACACTGAAGCTTTCTTT; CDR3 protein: CAISEGEANTEAFF
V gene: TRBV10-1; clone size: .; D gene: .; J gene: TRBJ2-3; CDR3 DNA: TGCGCCAGCAGTGCACTGGAACAGGGAGGGACAGATACGCAGTATTTT; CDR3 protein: CASSALEQGGTDTQYF
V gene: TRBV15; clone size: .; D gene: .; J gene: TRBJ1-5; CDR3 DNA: TGTGCCACCAGCCCGGACGGCCATAGCAATCAGCCCCAGCATTTT; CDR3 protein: CATSPDGHSNQPQHF
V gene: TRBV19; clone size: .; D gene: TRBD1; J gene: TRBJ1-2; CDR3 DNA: TGTGCCAGTAGGGACAGGGTAGATGGCTACACCTTC; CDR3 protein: CASRDRVDGYTF
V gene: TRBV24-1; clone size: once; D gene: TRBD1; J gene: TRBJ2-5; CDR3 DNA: TGTGCCACCAGTGATCCGGGGACAGGGGGCGCGGAGACCCAGTACTTC; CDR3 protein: CATSDPGTGGAETQYF
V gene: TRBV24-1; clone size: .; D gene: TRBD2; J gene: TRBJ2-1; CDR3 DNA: TGTGCCACCAGTGATAAAAGCGGGGGGACTTACTACAATGAGCAGTTCTTC; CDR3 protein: CATSDKSGGTYYNEQFF
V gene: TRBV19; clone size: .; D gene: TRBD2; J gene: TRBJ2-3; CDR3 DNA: TGTGCCAGTAGTATTCGACTAGCGGGGGGTGATACGCAGTATTTT; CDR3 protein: CASSIRLAGGDTQYF
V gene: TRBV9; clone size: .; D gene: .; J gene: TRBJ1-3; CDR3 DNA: TGTGCCAGCAGCGTAGCTCTCAACTCTGGAAACACCATATATTTT; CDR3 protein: CASSVALNSGNTIYF
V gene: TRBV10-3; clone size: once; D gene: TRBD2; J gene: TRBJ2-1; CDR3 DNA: TGTGCCATCAGAGGCGGGGGAGGAAATGAGCAGTTCTTC; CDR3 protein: CAIRGGGGNEQFF
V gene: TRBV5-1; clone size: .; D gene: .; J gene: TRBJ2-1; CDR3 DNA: TGCGCCAGCAGCATATTCACAGGCGCCGAGCAGTTCTTC; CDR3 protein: CASSIFTGAEQFF
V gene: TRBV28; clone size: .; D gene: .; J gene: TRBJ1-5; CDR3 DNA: TGTGCCAGCAGCCAGGGAAATCAGCCCCAGCATTTT; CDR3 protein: CASSQGNQPQHF
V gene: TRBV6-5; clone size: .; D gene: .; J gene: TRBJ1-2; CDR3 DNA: TGTGCCAGCAGAAAGGGACCGGACGCCTATGGCTACACCTTC; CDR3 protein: CASRKGPDAYGYTF
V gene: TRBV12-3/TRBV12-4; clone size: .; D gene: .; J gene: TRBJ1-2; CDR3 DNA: TGTGCCAGCAGTTTATCCGGGGCGAGCGGCTACACCTTC; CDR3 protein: CASSLSGASGYTF
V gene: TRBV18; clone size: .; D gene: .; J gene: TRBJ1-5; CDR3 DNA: TGTGCCAGCTCACCTGATGGCGGGGGGGGTCAGCCCCAGCATTTT; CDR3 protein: CASSPDGGGGQPQHF
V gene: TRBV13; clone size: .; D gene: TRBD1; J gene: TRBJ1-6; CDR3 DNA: TGTGCCAGCAGCGCCCGGGACAGGCTCCACTTT; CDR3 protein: CASSARDRLHF
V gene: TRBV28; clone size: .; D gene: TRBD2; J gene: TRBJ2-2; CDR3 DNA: TGTGCCAGCAGTTTCGGGAGAACTAGCGGGGGTCCCGGGGAGCTGTTTTTT; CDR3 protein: CASSFGRTSGGPGELFF
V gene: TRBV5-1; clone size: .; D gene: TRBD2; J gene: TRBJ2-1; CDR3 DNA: TGCGCCAGCAGCTCCGGGGGGGCTCTGTCCTACAATGAGCAGTTCTTC; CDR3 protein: CASSSGGALSYNEQFF
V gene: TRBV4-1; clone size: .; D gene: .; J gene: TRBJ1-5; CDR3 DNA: TGCGCCAGCAGCCCCCCACAGGGACTGCCCCAGCATTTT; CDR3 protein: CASSPPQGLPQHF
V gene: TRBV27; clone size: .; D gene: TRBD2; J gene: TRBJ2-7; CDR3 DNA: TGTGCCAGCAGTCCCATAGCGGGGGGGAGCTACGAGCAGTACTTC; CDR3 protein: CASSPIAGGSYEQYF
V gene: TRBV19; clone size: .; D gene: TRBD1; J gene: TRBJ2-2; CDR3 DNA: TGTGCCAGTAGACCGACAGGGTCCGGCGGGGAGCTGTTTTTT; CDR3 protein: CASRPTGSGGELFF
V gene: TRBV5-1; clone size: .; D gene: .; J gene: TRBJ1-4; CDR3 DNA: TGCGCCAGCAGCTTTAATCAGGGTACTAATGAAAAACTGTTTTTT; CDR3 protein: CASSFNQGTNEKLFF
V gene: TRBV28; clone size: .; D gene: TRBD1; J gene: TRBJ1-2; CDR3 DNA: TGTGCCAGCAGTTCCCAGGGGGTGGACAACTATGGCTACACCTTC; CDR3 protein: CASSSQGVDNYGYTF
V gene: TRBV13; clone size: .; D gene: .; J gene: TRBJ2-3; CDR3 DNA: TGTGCCAGCAGCTTCCCCTCCACAGATACGCAGTATTTT; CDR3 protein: CASSFPSTDTQYF
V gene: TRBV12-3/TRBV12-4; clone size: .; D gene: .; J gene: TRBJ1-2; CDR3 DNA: TGTGCCAGCAGCGAGGAAGGCTATGGCTACACCTTC; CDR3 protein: CASSEEGYGYTF
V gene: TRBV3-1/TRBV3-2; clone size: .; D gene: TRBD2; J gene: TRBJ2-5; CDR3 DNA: TGTGCCAGCAGCCCGGGCGGGAGGCCTAAAGAGACCCAGTACTTC; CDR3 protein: CASSPGGRPKETQYF
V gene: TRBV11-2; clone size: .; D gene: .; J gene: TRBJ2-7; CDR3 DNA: TGTGCCAGCAGCTTGGGGCACAGCTCCTACGAGCAGTACTTC; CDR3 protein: CASSLGHSSYEQYF
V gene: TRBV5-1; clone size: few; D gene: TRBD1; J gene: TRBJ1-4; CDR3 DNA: TGCGCCAGCAGCCTTAGGACAGGGCCAGGTAATGAAAAACTGTTTTTT; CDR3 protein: CASSLRTGPGNEKLFF
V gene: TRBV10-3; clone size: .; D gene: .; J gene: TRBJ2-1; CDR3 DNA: TGTGCCATCAGTGAGTCGGGCCTTTACGGCAATGAGCAGTTCTTC; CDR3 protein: CAISESGLYGNEQFF
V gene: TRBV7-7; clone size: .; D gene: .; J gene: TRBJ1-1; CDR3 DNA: TGTGCCAGCAGCCTAGGACACAACACTGAAGCTTTCTTT; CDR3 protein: CASSLGHNTEAFF
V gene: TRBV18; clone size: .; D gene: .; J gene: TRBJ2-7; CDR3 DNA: TGTGCCAGCTCACCACGTAGAGGCTCCTACGAGCAGTACTTC; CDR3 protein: CASSPRRGSYEQYF